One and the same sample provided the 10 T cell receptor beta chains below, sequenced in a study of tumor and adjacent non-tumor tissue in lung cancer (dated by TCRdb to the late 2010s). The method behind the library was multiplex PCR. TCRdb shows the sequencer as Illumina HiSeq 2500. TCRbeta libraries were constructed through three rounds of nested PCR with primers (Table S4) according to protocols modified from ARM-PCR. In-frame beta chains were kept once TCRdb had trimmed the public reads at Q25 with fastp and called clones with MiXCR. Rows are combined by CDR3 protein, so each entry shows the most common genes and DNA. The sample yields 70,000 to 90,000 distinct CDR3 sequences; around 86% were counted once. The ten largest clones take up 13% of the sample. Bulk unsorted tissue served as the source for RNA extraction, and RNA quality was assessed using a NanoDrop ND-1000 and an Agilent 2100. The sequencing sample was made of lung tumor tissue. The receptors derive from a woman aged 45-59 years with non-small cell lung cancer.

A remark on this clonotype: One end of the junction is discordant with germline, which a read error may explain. CDR3 residues: CANSYSAGVIYERYF. CDR3 DNA sequence: TGTGCCAACAGTTACTCGGCGGGAGTTATCTACGAGCGGTACTTC. This sequence joins TRBV6-5 and TRBJ2-7, with TRBD2 matching over 7 bases. The V gene's germline CDR1 is MNHEY and CDR2 SVGAGI. The CDR3 covers 15 residues.

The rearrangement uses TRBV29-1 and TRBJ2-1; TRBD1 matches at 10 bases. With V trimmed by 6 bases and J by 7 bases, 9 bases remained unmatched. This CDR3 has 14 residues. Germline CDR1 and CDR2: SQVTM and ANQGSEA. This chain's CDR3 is CSVVGQGGSNEQFF. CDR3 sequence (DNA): TGCAGCGTGGTAGGACAGGGGGGATCAAATGAGCAGTTCTTC.

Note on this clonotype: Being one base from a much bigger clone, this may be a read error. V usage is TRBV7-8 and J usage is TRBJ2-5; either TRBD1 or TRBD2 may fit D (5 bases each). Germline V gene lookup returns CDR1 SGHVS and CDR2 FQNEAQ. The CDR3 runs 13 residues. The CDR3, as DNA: TGTGCCAGCAGCCGAGGGGAATCAGAGGCCCAGTACTTC. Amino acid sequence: CASSRGESEAQYF.

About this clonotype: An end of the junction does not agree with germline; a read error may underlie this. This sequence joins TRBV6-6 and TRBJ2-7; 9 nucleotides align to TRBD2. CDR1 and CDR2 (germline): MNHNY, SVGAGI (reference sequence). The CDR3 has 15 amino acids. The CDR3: CASSYSPTSGYEQYF. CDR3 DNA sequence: TGTGCCAGCAGTTACTCGCCGACTAGCGGCTACGAGCAGTATTTC.

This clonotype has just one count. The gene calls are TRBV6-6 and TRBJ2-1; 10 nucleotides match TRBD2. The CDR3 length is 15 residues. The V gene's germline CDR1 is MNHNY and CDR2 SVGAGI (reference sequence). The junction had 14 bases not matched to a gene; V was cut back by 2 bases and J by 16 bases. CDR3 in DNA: TGTGCCAGCAGTTACGCTAGCGGGAGTGACAATGAGTACTTCTTC. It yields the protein CASSYASGSDNEYFF.

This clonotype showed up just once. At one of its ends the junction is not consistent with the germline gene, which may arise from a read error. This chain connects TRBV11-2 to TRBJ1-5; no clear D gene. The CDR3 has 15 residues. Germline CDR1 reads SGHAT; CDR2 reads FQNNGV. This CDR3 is CASSLAGRSNQPQHF. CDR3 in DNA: TGTGCCAGCAGCTTAGCAGGCCGAAGCAACCAGCCCCAGCATTTT.

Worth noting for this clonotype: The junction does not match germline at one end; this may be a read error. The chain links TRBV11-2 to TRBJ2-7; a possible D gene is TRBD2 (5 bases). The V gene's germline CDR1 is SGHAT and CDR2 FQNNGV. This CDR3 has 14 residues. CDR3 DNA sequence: TGTGCTAGCAGCTTAGGGCGGGCGTCCTACAATCAGTACTTC. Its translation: CASSLGRASYNQYF.

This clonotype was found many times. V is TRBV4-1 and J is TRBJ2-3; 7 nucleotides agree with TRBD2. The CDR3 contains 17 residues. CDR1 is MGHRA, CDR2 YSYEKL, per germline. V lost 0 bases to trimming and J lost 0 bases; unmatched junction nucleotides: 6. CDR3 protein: CASSQEPSSGSTDTQYF. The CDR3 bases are TGCGCCAGCAGCCAAGAACCTTCTAGCGGAAGCACAGATACGCAGTATTTT.

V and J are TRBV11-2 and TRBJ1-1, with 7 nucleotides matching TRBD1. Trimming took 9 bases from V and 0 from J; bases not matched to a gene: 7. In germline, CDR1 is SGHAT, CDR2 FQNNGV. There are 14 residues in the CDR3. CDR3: CASEGQPLNTEAFF. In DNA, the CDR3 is TGTGCCAGTGAGGGACAGCCCCTGAACACTGAAGCTTTCTTT.

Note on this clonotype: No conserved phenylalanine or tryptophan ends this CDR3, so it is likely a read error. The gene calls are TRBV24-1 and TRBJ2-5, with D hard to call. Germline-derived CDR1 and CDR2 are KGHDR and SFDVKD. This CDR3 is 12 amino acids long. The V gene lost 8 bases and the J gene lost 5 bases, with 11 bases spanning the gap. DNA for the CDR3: TGTGCCACCAATGACATGAGGGAGACCCAGTACTTA. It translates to CATNDMRETQYL.